This T cell receptor (beta chain) came from a study of CD4 T cells in relation to SARS-CoV-2 and coronaviruses (dated by TCRdb to about 2021). Describing the broader study: Patient-derived lymphoblastoid cell lines were used to map the HLA restriction of shared crossreactive spike epitopes. The study assessed, at the TCR clonotype level, memory CD4+ T cell crossreactivity between SARS-CoV-2 and common cold coronavirus spike proteins. The Adaptive Biotechnologies TCR-sequencing kit was used to sequence samples from a few pre-COVID donors and the naive versus memory experiments, whereas other data were Illumina-based. Expansion assays from other donors in the study were sequenced with a different, Illumina-based TCR-beta assay. Study-level results and caveats: Naive versus memory sequencing indicated that memory recall responses, rather than primary responses primed during culture, are detected by the assay. Since the crossreactivity analysis centred on spike protein, crossreactivity against other viral proteins was not assessed. In about 60% of donors, memory CD4+ clonotypes turned up that crossrecognized SARS-CoV-2 and at least one common cold coronavirus spike. No donor contributed both pre-pandemic and post-infection samples, which limited tracing the source of pre-existing responses. Small numbers of patients and of tested TCRs were a limitation of the study. Crossreactive clones showed significantly weaker SARS-CoV-2-driven expansion than monoreactive clones, consistent with antigenic imprinting.

DNA from uncultured naive and memory CD4+ T cells underwent immunoSEQ TCR-beta sequencing at deep resolution. The paper's data handling went like this. During preprocessing, nonproductive sequences were removed, as were CDR3s that did not start with C, did not end with F or W, or were shorter than 7 amino acids. Cultured and uncultured naive and memory CD4+ repertoires were searched for previously identified spike- and CEF-reactive CDR3s. CDR3 homology was quantified as pairwise Levenshtein distance, calculated with the stringdist R package after three terminal residues were trimmed from each end. TCRdb's version of the immuneACCESS table is confined to in-frame rearrangements and falls short of the full clone set. An unresolved V gene accounts for under half of the shortfall where checked; the remainder is of unknown origin. V and J calls and clone size follow that table, whereas D and trimming were derived from the DNA. This sample gives tens of thousands of clones in total; over 85% of them show up just once. The ten top clones hold approximately 0.25% of the sample.

With regard to this clone: This clone's antigen is unknown. Base qualities were left out, and no much larger clone turns up one base away.

The CDR3 goes from the cysteine to the phenylalanine over 13 residues. Only the CDR3 part of the read is kept: 39 bases, read in frame from the first base. CDR1 and CDR2 are drawn from the germline V gene (reference sequence): LGHDT, YNNKEL. After removal of 4 bases from V and 4 bases from J, the junction retains 3 bases not matched to a gene. CD4+ T cells from unexposed donors were collected before the COVID-19 pandemic (2011-2018). To separate naive from memory CD4+ T cells, cryopreserved PBMCs first underwent CD4 enrichment and then EasySep naive CD4+ T cell enrichment. The leukapheresis product used for the unexposed donors was purchased from a commercial source. PBMCs were isolated from leukapheresis product or whole blood by Ficoll-Paque PLUS gradient centrifugation. The PBMCs went either fresh into the expansion assay or into cryopreservation at -140 degrees C. The QIAamp Micro DNA Kit was used to extract genomic DNA from the CD4+ T cells.

The sample comprised naive CD4+ T cells from PBMCs. The label giving this sample's cell subset or site can be read as: naive CD4+ T cells isolated by negative enrichment. This receptor was obtained from a human donor in good health. The rearrangement combines TRBV3-1 (or the pseudogene TRBV3-2) with TRBJ2-5; 7 central nucleotides agree with TRBD2. CDR3 reads: CASSRTRTETQYF. The bases are TGTGCCAGCAGCCGGACTAGAACAGAGACCCAGTACTTC.